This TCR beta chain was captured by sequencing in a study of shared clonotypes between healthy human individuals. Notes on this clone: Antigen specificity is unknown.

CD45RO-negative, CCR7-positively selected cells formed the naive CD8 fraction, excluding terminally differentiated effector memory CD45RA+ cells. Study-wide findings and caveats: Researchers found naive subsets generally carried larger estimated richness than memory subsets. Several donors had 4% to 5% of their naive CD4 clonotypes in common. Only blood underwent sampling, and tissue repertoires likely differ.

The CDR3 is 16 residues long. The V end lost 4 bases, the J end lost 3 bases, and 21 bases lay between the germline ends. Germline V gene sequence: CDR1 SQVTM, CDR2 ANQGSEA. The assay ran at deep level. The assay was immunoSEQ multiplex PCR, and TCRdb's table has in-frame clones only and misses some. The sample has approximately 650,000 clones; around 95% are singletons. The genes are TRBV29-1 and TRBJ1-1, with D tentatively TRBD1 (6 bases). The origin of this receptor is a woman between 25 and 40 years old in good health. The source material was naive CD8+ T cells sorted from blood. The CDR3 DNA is TGCAGCGTTGGGGTACAGGGATCGTCCTTAGACACTGAAGCTTTCTTT. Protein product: CSVGVQGSSLDTEAFF.